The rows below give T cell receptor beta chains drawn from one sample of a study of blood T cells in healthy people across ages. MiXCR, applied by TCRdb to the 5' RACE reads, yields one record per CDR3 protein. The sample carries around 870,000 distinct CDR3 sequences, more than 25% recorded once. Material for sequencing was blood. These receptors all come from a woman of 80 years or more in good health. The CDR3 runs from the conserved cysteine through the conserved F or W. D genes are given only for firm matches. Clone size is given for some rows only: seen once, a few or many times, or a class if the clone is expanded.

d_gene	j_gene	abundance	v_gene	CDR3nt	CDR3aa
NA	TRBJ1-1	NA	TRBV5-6	TGTGCCAGCAGCTTGAGCAGATTCATGAACACTGAAGCTTTCTTT	CASSLSRFMNTEAFF
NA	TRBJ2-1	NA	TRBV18	TGTGCCAGCTCACCCATCGTGGACGAGTCCTACAATGAGCAGTTCTTC	CASSPIVDESYNEQFF
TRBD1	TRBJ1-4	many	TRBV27	TGTGCCAGCAGTTCAGAGGACAGGGCGCGGGAAAAACTGTTTTTT	CASSSEDRAREKLFF
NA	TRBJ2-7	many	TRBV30	TGTGCCTGGAGTCCTCAGATAGAAGCAGAGCAGTACTTC	CAWSPQIEAEQYF
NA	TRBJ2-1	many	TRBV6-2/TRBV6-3	TGTGCCAGCACCCTTGCGACCTACAATGAGCAGTTCTTC	CASTLATYNEQFF
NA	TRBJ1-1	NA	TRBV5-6	TGTGCCAGCAGGCGCGGGGATAGGGACACTGAAGCTTTCTTT	CASRRGDRDTEAFF
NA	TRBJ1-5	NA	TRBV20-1	TGCAGTGCTAGAGATCCGGGTAGCAATCAGCCCCAGCATTTT	CSARDPGSNQPQHF
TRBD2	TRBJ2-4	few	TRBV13	TGTGCCAGCAGCGCAGCGGGGTGGCTAGCCAAAAACATTCAGTACTTC	CASSAAGWLAKNIQYF
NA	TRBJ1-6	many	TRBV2	TGTGCCAGCAGGAGACTCACGGGGTCCTATAATTCACCCCTCCACTTT	CASRRLTGSYNSPLHF
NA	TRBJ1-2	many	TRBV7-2	TGTGCCAGCAGCTTAGATCTGATTCCAGGCTATGGCTACACCTTC	CASSLDLIPGYGYTF
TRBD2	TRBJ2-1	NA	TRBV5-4	TGTGCCAGCAGGGGACTAGCGGGAAGAGTAAATGAGCAGTTCTTC	CASRGLAGRVNEQFF
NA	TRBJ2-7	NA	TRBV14	TGTGCCAGCAGCCACCGCCTTTATACCTACGAGCAGTACTTC	CASSHRLYTYEQYF
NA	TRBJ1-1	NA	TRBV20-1	TGCAGTGTTCCGGAACCGGGACAACTGAACACTGAAGCTTTCTTT	CSVPEPGQLNTEAFF
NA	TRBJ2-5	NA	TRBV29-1	TGCAGCGTAGACAGCCAAGAGACCCAGTACTTC	CSVDSQETQYF
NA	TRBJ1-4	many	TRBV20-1	TGCAGTGCTAGGGGCAGAGCCGAGAGAAATAATGAAAAACTGTTTTTT	CSARGRAERNNEKLFF
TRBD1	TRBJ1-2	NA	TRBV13	TGTGCCAGCAGCAGGGGGACAGAAGTTTTCTATGGCTACACCTTC	CASSRGTEVFYGYTF
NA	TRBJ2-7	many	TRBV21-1	TGTGCCAGCAGCAAACTTAGGTACGAGCAGTACTTC	CASSKLRYEQYF
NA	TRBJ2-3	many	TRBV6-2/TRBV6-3	TGTGCCAGCAGTTACCTGGGGGCCCGCACAGATACGCAGTATTTT	CASSYLGARTDTQYF
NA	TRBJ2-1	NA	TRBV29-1	TGCAGCGTTGAAGTGGATTCCTACAATGAGCAGTTCTTC	CSVEVDSYNEQFF
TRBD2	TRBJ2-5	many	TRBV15	TGTGCCACCAGCAGAGATCTCGGTCGGGGGGTTCCCGGGACCCAGTACTTC	CATSRDLGRGVPGTQYF
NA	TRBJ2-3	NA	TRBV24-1	TGTGCCACCAGGGGCCTACTTAGCACAGATACGCAGTATTTT	CATRGLLSTDTQYF
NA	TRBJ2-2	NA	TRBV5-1	TGCGCCAGCAGCTTGCCTGTTCCGAACACCGGGGAGCTGTTTTTT	CASSLPVPNTGELFF
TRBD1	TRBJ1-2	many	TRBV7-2	TGTGCCAGCAGCGCTACAACAGGGGGCTGGGGCTACACCTTC	CASSATTGGWGYTF
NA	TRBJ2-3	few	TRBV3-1	TGTGCCAGCAGCCGCGCGACGGGGTTCACAGATACGCAGTATTTT	CASSRATGFTDTQYF
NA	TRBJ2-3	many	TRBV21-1	TGTGCCAGCAGCACATCCACCGGGACAGTCAGCACAGATACGCAGTATTTT	CASSTSTGTVSTDTQYF
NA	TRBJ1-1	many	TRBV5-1	TGCGCCAGTTCCGCTGGGGACCCCTTTTGGAACACTGAAGCTTTCTTT	CASSAGDPFWNTEAFF
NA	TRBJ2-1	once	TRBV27	TGTGCCAGCAGTTTATCGGGCCGGAATGAGCAGTTCTTC	CASSLSGRNEQFF
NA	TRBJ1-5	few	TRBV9	TGTGCCAGCAGCGTATTGCCGGGGCAGCCCCAGCATTTT	CASSVLPGQPQHF
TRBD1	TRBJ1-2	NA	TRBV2	TGTGCCAGCAGTGAGGACAGGGTGTCGAATGGCTACACCTTC	CASSEDRVSNGYTF
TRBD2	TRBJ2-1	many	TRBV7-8	TGTGCCAGCAGCCGCCTTAGCACGGAGCGGGGGGGCCCTTTCTCCTACAATGAGCAGTTCTTC	CASSRLSTERGGPFSYNEQFF
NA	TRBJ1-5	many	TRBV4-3	TGCGCCAGCAGCCAAGAATGGGCCAATCAGCCCCAGCATTTT	CASSQEWANQPQHF
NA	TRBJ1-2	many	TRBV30	TGTGCCTCCCAGTCGGGGGACTATGGCTACACCTTC	CASQSGDYGYTF
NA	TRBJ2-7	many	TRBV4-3	TGCGCCAGCAGCGTCCGGACGGGGGCGGGGAACTACGAGCAGTACTTC	CASSVRTGAGNYEQYF
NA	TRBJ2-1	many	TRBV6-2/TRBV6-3	TGTGCCAGCAGTTACGTGACTCGAAACAATGAGCAGTTCTTC	CASSYVTRNNEQFF
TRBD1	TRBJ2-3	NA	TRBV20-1	TGCAGTGCTAGAGGGTTAATAGGACAGGGGTCGCAGTATTTT	CSARGLIGQGSQYF
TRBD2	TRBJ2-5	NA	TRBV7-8	TGTGCCAGCAGCCCGGGGGGTTCCTCTAGAGAGCAGTACTTC	CASSPGGSSREQYF
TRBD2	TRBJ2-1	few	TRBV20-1	TGCAGTGCTAGTACACCATTGGAGCGGGGCGCCGGTCACAATGAGCAGTTCTTC	CSASTPLERGAGHNEQFF
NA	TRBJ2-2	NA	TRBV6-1	TGTGCCAGCAGACTATATTCGGCGCAGGGGAACACCGGGGAGCTGTTTTTT	CASRLYSAQGNTGELFF
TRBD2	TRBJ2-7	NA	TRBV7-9	TGTGCCAACAGCGGGGACGGCTACGAGCAGTACTTC	CANSGDGYEQYF
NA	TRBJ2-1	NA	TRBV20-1	TGCAGTGCTAGATGGGGACCTTTAATCTACAATGAGCAGTTCTTC	CSARWGPLIYNEQFF
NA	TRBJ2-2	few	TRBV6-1	TGTGCCAGCAGTCTCCGGGGCTTGGTCACCGGGGAGCTGTTTTTT	CASSLRGLVTGELFF
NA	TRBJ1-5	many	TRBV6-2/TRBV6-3	TGTGCCAGCAGTTACCAGGGGTTGAGCAATCAGCCCCAGCATTTT	CASSYQGLSNQPQHF
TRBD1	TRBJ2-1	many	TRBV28	TGTGCCAGCACCCGGGACAGCTCCTACAATGAGCAGTTCTTC	CASTRDSSYNEQFF
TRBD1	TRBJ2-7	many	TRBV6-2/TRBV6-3	TGTGCCAGCAGTAGCTCGGGACAGCCCTCTCTCTACGAGCAGTACTTC	CASSSSGQPSLYEQYF
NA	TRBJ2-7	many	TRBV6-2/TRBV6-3	TGTGCCAGCAGTGACCCGGGACCTGGGAACGAGCAGTACTTC	CASSDPGPGNEQYF
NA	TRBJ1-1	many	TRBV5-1	TGCGCCAGCAGCCCACGCCGGGGATTTCTGGCAGGAAGCACTGAAGCTTTCTTT	CASSPRRGFLAGSTEAFF
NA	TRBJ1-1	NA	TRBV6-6	TGTGCCAGCAGTGACCTACTGTGGGCTAGCACTGAAGCTTTCTTT	CASSDLLWASTEAFF
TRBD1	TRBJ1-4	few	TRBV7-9	TGTGCCAGCACTACCCCCGGGACAGGGGACGAAAAACTGTTTTTT	CASTTPGTGDEKLFF
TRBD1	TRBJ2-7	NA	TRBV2	TGTGCCAGCAGCTCCGGACAGGGGAACTACAATGAGCAGTACTTC	CASSSGQGNYNEQYF
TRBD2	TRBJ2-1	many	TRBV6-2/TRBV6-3	TGTGCCAGCGTCCGGGGGGGCGACAACAATGAGCAGTTCTTC	CASVRGGDNNEQFF
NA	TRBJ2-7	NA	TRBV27	TGTGCCAGCAGTTTCGCGGGGCGTTCCTACGAGCAGTACTTC	CASSFAGRSYEQYF
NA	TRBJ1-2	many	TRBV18	TGTGCCAGCTCATCATATGGGACATCTTATGGCTACACCTTC	CASSSYGTSYGYTF